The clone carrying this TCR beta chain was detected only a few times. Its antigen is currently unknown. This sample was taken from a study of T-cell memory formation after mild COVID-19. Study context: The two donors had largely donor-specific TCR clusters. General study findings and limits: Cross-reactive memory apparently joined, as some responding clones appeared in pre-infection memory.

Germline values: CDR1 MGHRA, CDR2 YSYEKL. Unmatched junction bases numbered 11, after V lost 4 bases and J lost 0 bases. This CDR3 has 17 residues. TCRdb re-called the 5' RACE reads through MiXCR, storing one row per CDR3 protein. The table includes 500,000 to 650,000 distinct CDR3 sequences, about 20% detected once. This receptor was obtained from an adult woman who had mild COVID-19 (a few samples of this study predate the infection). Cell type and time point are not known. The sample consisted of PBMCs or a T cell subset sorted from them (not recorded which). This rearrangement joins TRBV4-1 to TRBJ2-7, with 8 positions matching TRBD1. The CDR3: CASSRLPGQESSYEQYF. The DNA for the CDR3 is TGCGCCAGCAGCCGGCTCCCGGGACAGGAGAGCTCCTACGAGCAGTACTTC.